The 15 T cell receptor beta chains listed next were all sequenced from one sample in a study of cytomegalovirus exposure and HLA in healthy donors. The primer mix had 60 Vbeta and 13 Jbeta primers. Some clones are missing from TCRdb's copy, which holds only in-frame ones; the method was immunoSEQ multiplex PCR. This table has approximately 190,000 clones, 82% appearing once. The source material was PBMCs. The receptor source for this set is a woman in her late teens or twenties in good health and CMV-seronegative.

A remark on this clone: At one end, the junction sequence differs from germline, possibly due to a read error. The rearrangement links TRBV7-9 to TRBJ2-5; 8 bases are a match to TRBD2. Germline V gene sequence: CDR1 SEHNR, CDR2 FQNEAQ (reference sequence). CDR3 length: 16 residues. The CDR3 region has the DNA TGTTCCAGCAGCACTAAGCGGGGGAGTTTGGTGCAGACCCAGTACTTC. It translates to CSSSTKRGSLVQTQYF. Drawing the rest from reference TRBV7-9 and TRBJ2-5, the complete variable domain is DTGVSQNPRHKITKRGQNVTFRCDPISEHNRLYWYRQTLGQGPEFLTYFQNEAQLEKSRLLSDRFSAERPKGSFSTLEIQRTEQGDSAMYLCSSSTKRGSLVQTQYFGPGTRLLVL.

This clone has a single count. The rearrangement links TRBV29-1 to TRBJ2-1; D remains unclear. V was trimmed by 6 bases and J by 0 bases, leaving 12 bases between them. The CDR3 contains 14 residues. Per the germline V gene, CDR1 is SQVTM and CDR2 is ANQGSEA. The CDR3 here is CSVSKAFSYNEQFF. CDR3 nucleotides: TGCAGCGTGTCTAAAGCGTTCTCCTACAATGAGCAGTTCTTC.

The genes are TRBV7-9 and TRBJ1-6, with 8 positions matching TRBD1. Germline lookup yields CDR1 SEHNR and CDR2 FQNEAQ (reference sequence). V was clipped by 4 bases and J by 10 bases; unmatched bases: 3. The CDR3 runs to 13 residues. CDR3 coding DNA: TGTGCCAGCAGCTCCGGGACAGGATCACCCCTCCACTTT. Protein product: CASSSGTGSPLHF.

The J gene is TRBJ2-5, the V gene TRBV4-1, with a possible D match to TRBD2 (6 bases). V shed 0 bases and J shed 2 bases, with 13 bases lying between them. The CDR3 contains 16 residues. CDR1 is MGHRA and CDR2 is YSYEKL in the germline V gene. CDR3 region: CASSQDPGVIQETQYF. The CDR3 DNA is TGCGCCAGCAGCCAAGACCCGGGGGTCATACAAGAGACCCAGTACTTC.

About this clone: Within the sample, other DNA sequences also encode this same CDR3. The CDR3 DNA sequence: TGTGCCAGCAGCGAAGGGGGCTATGGCTACACCTTC. It encodes CASSEGGYGYTF. V gene TRBV6-4 combines with J gene TRBJ1-2; D possibly corresponds to TRBD1 (6 bases). The CDR3 is made up of 12 amino acids. Germline CDR1 MRHNA, CDR2 SNTAGT. The germline V and J ends were trimmed by 6 bases and 4 bases, with 9 bases remaining between them.

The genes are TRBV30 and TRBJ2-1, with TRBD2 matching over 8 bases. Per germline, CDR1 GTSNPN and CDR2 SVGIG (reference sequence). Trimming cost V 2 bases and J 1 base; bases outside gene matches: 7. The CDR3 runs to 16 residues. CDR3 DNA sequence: TGTGCCTGGAGTCACGTTAGCGGGAATTCCTACAATGAGCAGTTCTTC. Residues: CAWSHVSGNSYNEQFF.

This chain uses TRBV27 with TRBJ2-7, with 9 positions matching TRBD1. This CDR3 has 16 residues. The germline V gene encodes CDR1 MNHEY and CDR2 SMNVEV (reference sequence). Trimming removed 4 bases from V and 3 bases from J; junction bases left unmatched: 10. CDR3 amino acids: CASSSLAGTGIYEQYF. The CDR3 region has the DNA TGTGCCAGCAGTTCATTAGCCGGGACAGGGATCTACGAGCAGTACTTC.

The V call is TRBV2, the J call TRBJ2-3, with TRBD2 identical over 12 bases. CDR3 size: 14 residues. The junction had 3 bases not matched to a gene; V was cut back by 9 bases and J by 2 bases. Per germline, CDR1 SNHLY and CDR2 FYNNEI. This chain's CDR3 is CASGLAGSTDTQYF. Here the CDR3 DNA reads TGTGCCAGTGGACTAGCGGGGTCCACAGATACGCAGTATTTT.

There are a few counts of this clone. CDR3 in DNA: TGTGCCAGCAGTGAACCCGGACAGGGTTGGTATGGCTACACCTTC. It codes for CASSEPGQGWYGYTF. V gene TRBV6-1 combines with J gene TRBJ1-2, with 8 bases identical to TRBD1. The CDR3 is 15 residues long. Germline V gene sequence: CDR1 MNHNS, CDR2 SASEGT. J lost 5 bases, V lost 2 bases, and 7 bases had no gene match.

CDR3 residues: CASSLSAGELFF. The CDR3 DNA is TGTGCCAGCAGCTTGTCCGCCGGGGAGCTGTTTTTT. This sequence joins TRBV11-2 and TRBJ2-2; D not resolved. CDR3 size: 12 residues. The V and J ends lost 3 bases and 6 bases respectively, with 5 bases between them. CDR1 is SGHAT, CDR2 FQNNGV, per germline. The full variable domain, its missing parts supplied by reference TRBV11-2 and TRBJ2-2, is EAGVAQSPRYKIIEKRQSVAFWCNPISGHATLYWYQQILGQGPKLLIQFQNNGVVDDSQLPKDRFSAERLKGVDSTLKIQPAKLEDSAVYLCASSLSAGELFFGEGSRLTVL.

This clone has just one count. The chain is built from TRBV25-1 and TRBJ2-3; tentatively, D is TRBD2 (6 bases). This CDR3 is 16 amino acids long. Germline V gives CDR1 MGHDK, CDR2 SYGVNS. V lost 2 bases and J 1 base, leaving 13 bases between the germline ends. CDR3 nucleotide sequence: TGTGCCAGCAGTGAAACATTCGGAGGGGGCACAGATACGCAGTATTTT. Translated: CASSETFGGGTDTQYF.

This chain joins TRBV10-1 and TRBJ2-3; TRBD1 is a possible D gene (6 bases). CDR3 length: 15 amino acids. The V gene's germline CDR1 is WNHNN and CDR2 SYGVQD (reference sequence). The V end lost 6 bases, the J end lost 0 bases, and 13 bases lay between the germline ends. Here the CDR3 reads CASSSGTSSTDTQYF. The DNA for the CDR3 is TGCGCCAGCAGCTCCGGGACATCGAGCACAGATACGCAGTATTTT.

The DNA for the CDR3 is TGTGCCAGCAGCTGGGGCGGCCTCACCGGGGAGCTGTTTTTT. Its translation is CASSWGGLTGELFF. This chain connects TRBV5-6 to TRBJ2-2; perhaps TRBD1 as D (5 bases). Trimming left V 3 bases short and J 4 bases short, with 10 bases between. The CDR3 runs to 14 residues. Germline lookup yields CDR1 SGHDT and CDR2 YYEEEE. The whole variable domain, remainder taken from reference TRBV5-6 and TRBJ2-2, is DAGVTQSPTHLIKTRGQQVTLRCSPKSGHDTVSWYQQALGQGPQFIFQYYEEEERQRGNFPDRFSGHQFPNYSSELNVNALLLGDSALYLCASSWGGLTGELFFGEGSRLTVL.

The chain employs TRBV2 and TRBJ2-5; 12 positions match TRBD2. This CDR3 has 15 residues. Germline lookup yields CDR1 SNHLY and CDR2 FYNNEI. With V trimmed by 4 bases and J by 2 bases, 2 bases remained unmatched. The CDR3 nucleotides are TGTGCCAGCAGTGGGACTAGCGGGAATCAAGAGACCCAGTACTTC. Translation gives CASSGTSGNQETQYF.

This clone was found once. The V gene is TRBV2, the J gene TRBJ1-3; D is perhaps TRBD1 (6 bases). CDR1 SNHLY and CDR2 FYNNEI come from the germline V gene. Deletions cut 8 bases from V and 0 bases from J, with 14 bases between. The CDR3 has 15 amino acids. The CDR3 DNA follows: TGTGCCAGCCTGCAGGGGAGAGGCTCTGGAAACACCATATATTTT. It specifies CASLQGRGSGNTIYF.